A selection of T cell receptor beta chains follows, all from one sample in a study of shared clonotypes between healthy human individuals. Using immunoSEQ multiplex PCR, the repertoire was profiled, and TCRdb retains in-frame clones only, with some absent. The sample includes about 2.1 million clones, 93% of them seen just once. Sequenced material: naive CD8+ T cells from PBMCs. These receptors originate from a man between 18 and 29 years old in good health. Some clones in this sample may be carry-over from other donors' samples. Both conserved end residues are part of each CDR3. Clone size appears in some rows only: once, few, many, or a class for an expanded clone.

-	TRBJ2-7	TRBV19	CASSLSAGQIYEQYF
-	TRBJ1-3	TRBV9	CASSVGQSTDSGNTIYF
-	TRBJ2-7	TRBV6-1	CASRGLGYYEQYF
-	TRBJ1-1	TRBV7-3	CASSLSGNTEAFF
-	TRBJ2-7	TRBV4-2	CASSPKGGPSSYEQYF
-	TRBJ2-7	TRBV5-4	CASSPGLAGGASYEQYF
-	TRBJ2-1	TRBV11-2	CASSFGTGWGEQFF
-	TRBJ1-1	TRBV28	CASRPAGVAFEAFF
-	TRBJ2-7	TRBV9	CASSESPGQTYEQYF
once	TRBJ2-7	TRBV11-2	CASSPRDGGYEQYF
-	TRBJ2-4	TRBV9	CASSVGGGRAKNIQYF
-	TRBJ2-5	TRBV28	CASSAQGVGETQYF
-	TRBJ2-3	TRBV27	CASSLLEGRPRTDTQYF
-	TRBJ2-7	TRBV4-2	CASSQVFREGYYEQYF
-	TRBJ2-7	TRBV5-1	CASRPDRGLTYEQYF
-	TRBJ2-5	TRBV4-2	CASSQDFTVIQETQYF
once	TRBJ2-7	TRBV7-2	CASSQWAGGSYEQYF
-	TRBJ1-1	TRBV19	CASSIDPGGRWRAEAFF
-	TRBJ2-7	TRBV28	CASSARLAGAYGQYF
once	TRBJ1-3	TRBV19	CASSLRQGAGNTIYF
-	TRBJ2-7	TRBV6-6	CASSLLRLVGDEQYF
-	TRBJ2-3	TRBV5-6	CASSLTPLWGSLTDTQYF
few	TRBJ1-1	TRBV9	CASSVGAKNTEAFF
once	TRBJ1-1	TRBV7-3	CASSLLGGRAMNTEAFF
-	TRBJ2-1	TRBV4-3	CASSHGLAVYNEQFF
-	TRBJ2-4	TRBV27	CASNQRDSHEDIQYF
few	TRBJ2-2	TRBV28	CASSLYPELFF
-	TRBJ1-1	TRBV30	CAWSVGLGNTEAFF
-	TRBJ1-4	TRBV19	CASLPGPDEKLFF
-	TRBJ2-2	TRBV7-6	CASSQSKYTGELFF
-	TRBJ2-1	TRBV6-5	CASTKGSSSYNEQFF
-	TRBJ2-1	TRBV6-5	CASSVGTSGNDEQFF
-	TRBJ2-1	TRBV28	CASGRDGPNEQFF
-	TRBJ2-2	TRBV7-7	CAAVLNTGELFF
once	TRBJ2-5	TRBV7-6	CASSLEEATQYF
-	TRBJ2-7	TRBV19	CASSLEDVRYEQYF
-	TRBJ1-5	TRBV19	CASSRAYSNQPQHF
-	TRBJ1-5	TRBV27	CASSWGQKGQPQHF